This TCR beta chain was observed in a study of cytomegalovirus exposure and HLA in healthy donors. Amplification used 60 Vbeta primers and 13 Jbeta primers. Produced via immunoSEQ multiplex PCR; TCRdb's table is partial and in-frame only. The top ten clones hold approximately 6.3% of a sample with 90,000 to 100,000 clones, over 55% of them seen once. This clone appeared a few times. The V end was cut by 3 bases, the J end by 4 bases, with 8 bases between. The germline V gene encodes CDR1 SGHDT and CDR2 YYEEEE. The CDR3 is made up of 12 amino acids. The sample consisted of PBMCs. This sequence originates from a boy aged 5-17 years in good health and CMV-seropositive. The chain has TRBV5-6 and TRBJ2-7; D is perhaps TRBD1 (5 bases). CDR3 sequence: CASSSRDYEQYF. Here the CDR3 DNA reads TGTGCCAGCAGCTCCAGGGATTACGAGCAGTACTTC.